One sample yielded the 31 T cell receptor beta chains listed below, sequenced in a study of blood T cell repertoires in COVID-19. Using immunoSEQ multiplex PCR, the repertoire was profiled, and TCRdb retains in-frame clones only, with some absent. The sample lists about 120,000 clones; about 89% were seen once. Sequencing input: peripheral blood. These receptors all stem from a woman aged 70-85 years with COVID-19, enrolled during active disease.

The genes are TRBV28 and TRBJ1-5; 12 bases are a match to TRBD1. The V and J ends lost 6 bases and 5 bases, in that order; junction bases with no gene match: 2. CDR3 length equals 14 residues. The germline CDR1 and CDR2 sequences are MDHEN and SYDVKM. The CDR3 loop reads CASRGQGADQPQHF. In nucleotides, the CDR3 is TGTGCCAGCAGGGGACAGGGGGCGGATCAGCCCCAGCATTTT. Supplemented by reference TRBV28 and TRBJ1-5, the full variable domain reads DVKVTQSSRYLVKRTGEKVFLECVQDMDHENMFWYRQDPGLGLRLIYFSYDVKMKEKGDIPEGYSVSREKKERFSLILESASTNQTSMYLCASRGQGADQPQHFGDGTRLSIL.

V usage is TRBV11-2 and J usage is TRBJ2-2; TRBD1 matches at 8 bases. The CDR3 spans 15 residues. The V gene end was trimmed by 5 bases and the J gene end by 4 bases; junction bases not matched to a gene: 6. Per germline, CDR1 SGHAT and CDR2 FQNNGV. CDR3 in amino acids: CASSLRGRITGELFF. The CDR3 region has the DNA TGTGCCAGCAGCCTCAGGGGGCGCATCACCGGGGAGCTGTTTTTT.

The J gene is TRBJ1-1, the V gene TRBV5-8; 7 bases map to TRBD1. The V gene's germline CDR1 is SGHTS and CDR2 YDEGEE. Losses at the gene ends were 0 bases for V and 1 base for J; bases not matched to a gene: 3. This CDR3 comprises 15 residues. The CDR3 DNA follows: TGTGCCAGCAGCTTGGAGGGGACAGCGAACACTGAAGCTTTCTTT. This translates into CASSLEGTANTEAFF.

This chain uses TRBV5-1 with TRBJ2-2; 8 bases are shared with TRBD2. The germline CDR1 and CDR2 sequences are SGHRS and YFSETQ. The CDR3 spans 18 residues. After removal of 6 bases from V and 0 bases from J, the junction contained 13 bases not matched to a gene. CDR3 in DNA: TGCGCCAGCACCAGGGTCGCGGGGGGCGGCACGAACACCGGGGAGCTGTTTTTT. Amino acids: CASTRVAGGGTNTGELFF.

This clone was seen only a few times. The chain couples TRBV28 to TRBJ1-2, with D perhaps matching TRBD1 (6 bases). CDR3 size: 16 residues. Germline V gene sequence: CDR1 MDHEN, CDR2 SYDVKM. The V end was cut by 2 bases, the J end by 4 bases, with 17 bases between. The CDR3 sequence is CASSLPLTRGSYGYTF. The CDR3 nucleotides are TGTGCCAGCAGTTTACCACTTACCAGGGGCAGCTATGGCTACACCTTC.

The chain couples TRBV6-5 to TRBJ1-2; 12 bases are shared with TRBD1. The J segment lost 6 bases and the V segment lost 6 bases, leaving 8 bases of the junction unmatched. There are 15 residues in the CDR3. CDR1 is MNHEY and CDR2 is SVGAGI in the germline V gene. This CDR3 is CASSRPGTGGDGYTF. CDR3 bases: TGTGCCAGCAGCCGTCCCGGGACAGGGGGCGATGGCTACACCTTC.

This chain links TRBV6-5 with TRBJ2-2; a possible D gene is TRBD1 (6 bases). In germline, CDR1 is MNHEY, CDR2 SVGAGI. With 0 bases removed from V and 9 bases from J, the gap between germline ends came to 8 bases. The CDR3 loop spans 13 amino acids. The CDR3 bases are TGTGCCAGCAGTTACTCCGACAGGTGGGAGCTGTTTTTT. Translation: CASSYSDRWELFF.

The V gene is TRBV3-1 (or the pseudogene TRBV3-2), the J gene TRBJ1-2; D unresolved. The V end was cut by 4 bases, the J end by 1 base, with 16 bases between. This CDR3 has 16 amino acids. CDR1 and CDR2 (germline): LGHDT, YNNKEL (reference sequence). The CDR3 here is CASSPREQPLNYGYTF. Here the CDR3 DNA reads TGTGCCAGCAGCCCGAGAGAACAGCCACTTAACTATGGCTACACCTTC.

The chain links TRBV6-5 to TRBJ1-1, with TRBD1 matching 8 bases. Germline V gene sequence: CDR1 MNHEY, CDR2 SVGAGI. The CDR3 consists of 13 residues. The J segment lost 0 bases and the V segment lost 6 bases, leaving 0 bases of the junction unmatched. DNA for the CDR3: TGTGCCAGCAGGACAGGGGTGAACACTGAAGCTTTCTTT. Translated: CASRTGVNTEAFF.

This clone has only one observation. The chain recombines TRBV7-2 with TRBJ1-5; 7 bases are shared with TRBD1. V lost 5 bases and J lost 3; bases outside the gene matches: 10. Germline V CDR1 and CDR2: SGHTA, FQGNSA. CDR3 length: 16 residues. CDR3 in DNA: TGTGCCAGCAGCCAATCGCAAGGGGGCGTCAATCAGCCCCAGCATTTT. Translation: CASSQSQGGVNQPQHF.

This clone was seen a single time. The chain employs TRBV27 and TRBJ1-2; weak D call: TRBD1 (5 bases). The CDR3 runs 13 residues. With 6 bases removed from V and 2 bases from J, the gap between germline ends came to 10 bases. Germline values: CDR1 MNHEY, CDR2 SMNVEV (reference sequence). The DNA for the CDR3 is TGTGCCAGCAGCGGTGGGGCGAACTATGGCTACACCTTC. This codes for CASSGGANYGYTF.

CDR3 bases: TGCAGCGCCCATGTGGGGGGGCTAAGGGAGCAGTACTTC. Protein product: CSAHVGGLREQYF. This chain joins TRBV29-1 and TRBJ2-7, with TRBD2 as a possible D gene (7 bases). Germline-derived CDR1 and CDR2 are SQVTM and ANQGSEA. The CDR3 is 13 residues long. The V gene lost 7 bases and the J gene lost 7 bases, with 20 bases spanning the gap.

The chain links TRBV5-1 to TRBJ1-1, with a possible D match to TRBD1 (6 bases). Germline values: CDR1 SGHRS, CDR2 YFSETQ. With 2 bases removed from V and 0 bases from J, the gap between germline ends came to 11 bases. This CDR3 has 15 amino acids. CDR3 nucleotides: TGCGCCAGCAGCTTATTACAGGGAGTGAACACTGAAGCTTTCTTT. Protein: CASSLLQGVNTEAFF. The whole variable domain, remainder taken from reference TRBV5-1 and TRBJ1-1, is KAGVTQTPRYLIKTRGQQVTLSCSPISGHRSVSWYQQTPGQGLQFLFEYFSETQRNKGNFPGRFSGRQFSNSRSEMNVSTLELGDSALYLCASSLLQGVNTEAFFGQGTRLTVV.

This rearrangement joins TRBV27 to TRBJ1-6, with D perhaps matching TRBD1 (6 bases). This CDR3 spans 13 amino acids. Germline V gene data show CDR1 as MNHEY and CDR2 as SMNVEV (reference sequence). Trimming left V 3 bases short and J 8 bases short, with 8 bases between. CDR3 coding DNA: TGTGCCAGCAGTTTTCCAGGGGATTCACCCCTCCACTTT. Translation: CASSFPGDSPLHF.

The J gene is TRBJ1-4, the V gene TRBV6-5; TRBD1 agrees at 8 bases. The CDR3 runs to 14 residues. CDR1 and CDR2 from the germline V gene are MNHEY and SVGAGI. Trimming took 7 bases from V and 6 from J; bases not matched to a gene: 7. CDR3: CASNRQGYDEKLFF. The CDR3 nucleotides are TGTGCCAGCAACAGACAGGGGTATGATGAAAAACTGTTTTTT.

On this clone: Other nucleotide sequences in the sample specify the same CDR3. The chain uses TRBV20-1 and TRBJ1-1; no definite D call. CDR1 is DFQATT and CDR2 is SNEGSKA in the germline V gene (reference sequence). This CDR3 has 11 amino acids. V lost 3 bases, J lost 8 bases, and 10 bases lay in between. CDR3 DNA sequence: TGCAGTGCTAGTCTGGGCAGGGAAGCTTTCTTT. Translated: CSASLGREAFF.

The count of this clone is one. The CDR3 loop reads CASSRTGTDNEKLFF. CDR3 DNA: TGCGCCAGCAGCCGTACAGGGACAGACAATGAAAAACTGTTTTTT. The V gene is TRBV4-1, the J gene TRBJ1-4, with 7 bases identical to TRBD1. Germline lookup yields CDR1 MGHRA and CDR2 YSYEKL. There are 15 residues in the CDR3. With V trimmed by 4 bases and J by 5 bases, 7 bases remained unmatched.

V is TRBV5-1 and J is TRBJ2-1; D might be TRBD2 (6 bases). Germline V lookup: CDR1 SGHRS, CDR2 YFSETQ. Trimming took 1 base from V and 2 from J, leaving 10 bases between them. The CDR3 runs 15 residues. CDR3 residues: CASSLRGYAYNEQFF. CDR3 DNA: TGCGCCAGCAGCTTGCGGGGGTACGCCTACAATGAGCAGTTCTTC.

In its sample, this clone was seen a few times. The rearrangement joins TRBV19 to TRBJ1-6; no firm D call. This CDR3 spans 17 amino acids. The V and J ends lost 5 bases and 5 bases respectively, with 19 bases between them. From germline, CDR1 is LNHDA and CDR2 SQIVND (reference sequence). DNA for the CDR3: TGTGCCAGTAGTCCTACATTCTCGGCGGCTAATAATTCACCCCTCCACTTT. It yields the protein CASSPTFSAANNSPLHF.

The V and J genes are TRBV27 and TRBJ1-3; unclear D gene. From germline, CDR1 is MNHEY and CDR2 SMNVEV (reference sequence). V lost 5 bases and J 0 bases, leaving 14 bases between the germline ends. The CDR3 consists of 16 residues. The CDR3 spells CASSPRWASSGNTIYF. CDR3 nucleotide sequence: TGTGCCAGCAGTCCCCGGTGGGCGAGCTCTGGAAACACCATATATTTT.

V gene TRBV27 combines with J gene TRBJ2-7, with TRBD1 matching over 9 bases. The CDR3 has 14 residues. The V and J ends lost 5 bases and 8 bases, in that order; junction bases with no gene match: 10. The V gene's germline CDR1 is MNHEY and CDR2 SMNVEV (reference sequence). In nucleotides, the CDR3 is TGTGCCAGCAGTCGGCTTGGGACAGGGTCGCAGCAGTACTTC. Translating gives CASSRLGTGSQQYF.

Written as DNA, the CDR3 is TGTGCCAGCAGCGTCTATGAGAACACTGAAGCTTTCTTT. It codes for CASSVYENTEAFF. The chain links TRBV28 to TRBJ1-1; no firm D call. The germline V gene has CDR1 MDHEN and CDR2 SYDVKM. The CDR3 totals 13 residues. Deletions cut 6 bases from V and 1 base from J, with 9 bases between. The entire variable domain, with the rest obtained from reference TRBV28 and TRBJ1-1, is as follows: DVKVTQSSRYLVKRTGEKVFLECVQDMDHENMFWYRQDPGLGLRLIYFSYDVKMKEKGDIPEGYSVSREKKERFSLILESASTNQTSMYLCASSVYENTEAFFGQGTRLTVV.

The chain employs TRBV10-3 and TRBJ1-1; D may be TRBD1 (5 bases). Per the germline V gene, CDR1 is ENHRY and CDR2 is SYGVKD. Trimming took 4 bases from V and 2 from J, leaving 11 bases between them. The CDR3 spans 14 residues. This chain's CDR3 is CAISVSGGNTEAFF. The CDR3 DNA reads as TGTGCCATCAGTGTATCCGGGGGAAACACTGAAGCTTTCTTT.

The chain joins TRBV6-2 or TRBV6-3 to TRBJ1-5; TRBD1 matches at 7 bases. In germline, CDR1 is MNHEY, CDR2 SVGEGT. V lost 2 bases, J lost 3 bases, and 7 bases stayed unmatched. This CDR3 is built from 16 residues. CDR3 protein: CASSYQGTASNQPQHF. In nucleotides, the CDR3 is TGTGCCAGCAGTTACCAAGGGACAGCCTCCAATCAGCCCCAGCATTTT.

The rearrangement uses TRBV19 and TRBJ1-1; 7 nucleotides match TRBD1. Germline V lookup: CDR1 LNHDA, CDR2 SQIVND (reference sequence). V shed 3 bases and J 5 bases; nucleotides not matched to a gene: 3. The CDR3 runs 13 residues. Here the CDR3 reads CASSMTGRTEAFF. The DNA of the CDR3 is TGTGCCAGTAGTATGACAGGGCGGACTGAAGCTTTCTTT.

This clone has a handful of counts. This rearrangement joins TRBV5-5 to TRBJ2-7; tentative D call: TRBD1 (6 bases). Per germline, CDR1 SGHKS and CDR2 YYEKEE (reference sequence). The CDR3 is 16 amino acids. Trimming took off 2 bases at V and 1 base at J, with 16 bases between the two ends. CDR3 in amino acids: CASSLFDRPISYEQYF. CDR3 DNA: TGTGCCAGCAGCTTATTCGACAGGCCTATTTCCTACGAGCAGTACTTC.

CDR3 nucleotide sequence: TGTGCCACCTATAAGGACGGAGGGAATACCGGGGAGCTGTTTTTT. It encodes CATYKDGGNTGELFF. V and J are TRBV2 and TRBJ2-2, with D possibly matching TRBD2 (6 bases). Trimming removed 10 bases at V and 5 bases at J, with 20 bases between. CDR1 SNHLY and CDR2 FYNNEI come from the germline V gene. This CDR3 has 15 residues. The variable domain in full, completed from reference TRBV2 and TRBJ2-2, reads EPEVTQTPSHQVTQMGQEVILRCVPISNHLYFYWYRQILGQKVEFLVSFYNNEISEKSEIFDDQFSVERPDGSNFTLKIRSTKLEDSAMYFCATYKDGGNTGELFFGEGSRLTVL.

The CDR3 is CASSIGLRETQYF. DNA for the CDR3: TGTGCCAGTAGTATAGGCCTCCGGGAGACCCAGTACTTC. The genes are TRBV19 and TRBJ2-5; D is undetermined. V lost 1 base and J 5 bases, leaving 8 bases between the germline ends. Germline loops: CDR1 LNHDA, CDR2 SQIVND (reference sequence). This CDR3 comprises 13 residues. Filled out from reference TRBV19 and TRBJ2-5, the complete variable domain reads DGGITQSPKYLFRKEGQNVTLSCEQNLNHDAMYWYRQDPGQGLRLIYYSQIVNDFQKGDIAEGYSVSREKKESFPLTVTSAQKNPTAFYLCASSIGLRETQYFGPGTRLLVL.

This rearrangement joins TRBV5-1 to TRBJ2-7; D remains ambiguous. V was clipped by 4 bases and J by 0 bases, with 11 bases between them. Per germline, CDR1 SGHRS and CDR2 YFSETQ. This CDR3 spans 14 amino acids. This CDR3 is CASSLTISSYEQYF. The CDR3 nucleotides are TGCGCCAGCAGCCTGACAATTAGCTCCTACGAGCAGTACTTC.

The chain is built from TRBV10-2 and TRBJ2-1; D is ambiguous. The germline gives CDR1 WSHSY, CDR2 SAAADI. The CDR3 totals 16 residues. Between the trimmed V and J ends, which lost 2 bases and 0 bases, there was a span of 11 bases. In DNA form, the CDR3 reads TGCGCCAGCAGTGAGATCCCGGTGAGCTCCTACAATGAGCAGTTCTTC. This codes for CASSEIPVSSYNEQFF.

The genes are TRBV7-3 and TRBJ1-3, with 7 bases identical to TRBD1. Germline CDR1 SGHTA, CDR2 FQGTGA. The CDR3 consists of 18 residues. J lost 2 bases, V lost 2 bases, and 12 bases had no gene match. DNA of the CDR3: TGTGCCAGCAGCTTATACCCCATGACGACAGGGCCTGGAAACACCATATATTTT. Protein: CASSLYPMTTGPGNTIYF.